Shown below are 27 T cell receptor beta chains from a single sample sequenced in a study of CD8 T cells in ankylosing spondylitis. Overall study findings and caveats: About eight highly homologous variants made up a TCR beta motif that seemed to typify ankylosing spondylitis blood.

TCRdb fed the 5' RACE reads into MiXCR, producing one record per CDR3 protein. This sample has over 400,000 distinct CDR3 sequences, with about 25% found just once. These TCRs' antigens remain unknown. The sequenced material came from blood, either unsorted or a sorted T cell fraction (not recorded which). Receptors originate from a male donor with ankylosing spondylitis.

This chain links TRBV4-1 with TRBJ2-2; D assignment may be TRBD1 or TRBD2 (5 bases each). Trimming shortened V by 1 base and J by 3 bases, and 9 bases separated the two germline ends. This CDR3 contains 15 residues. CDR1 is MGHRA, CDR2 YSYEKL, per germline. The CDR3 DNA follows: TGCGCCAGCAGCCAAGGTGGGGGATACACCGGGGAGCTGTTTTTT. Its protein product is CASSQGGGYTGELFF.

In the case of this clonotype: A much larger clone sits a single nucleotide away, making a read error possible. V usage is TRBV21-1 and J usage is TRBJ2-7; the table's D call, TRBD2, has no DNA check behind it. TRBV21-1 is described as a pseudogene. The CDR3 has 15 amino acids. This CDR3 is CASSNTREDIWEQYV. Written as DNA, the CDR3 is TGTGCCAGCAGCAACACTCGGGAGGACATATGGGAGCAGTACGTC.

The chain links TRBV12-3 or TRBV12-4 to TRBJ1-1, with D possibly being TRBD1 (5 bases). Trimming removed 7 bases from V and 2 bases from J, with 11 bases in between. This CDR3 has 13 amino acids. The CDR3 protein is CASNTGFNTEAFF. CDR3 nucleotide sequence: TGTGCCAGCAACACAGGATTTAACACTGAAGCTTTCTTT.

V gene TRBV12-3 or TRBV12-4 combines with J gene TRBJ1-4, with D possibly TRBD1 on 6 matching bases. Trimming cost V 6 bases and J 4 bases, with 12 bases left between them. The CDR3 is made up of 14 amino acids. The CDR3 sequence is CASSQQGLNEKLFF. CDR3 sequence (DNA): TGTGCCAGCAGCCAACAGGGCCTTAATGAAAAACTGTTTTTT.

This clonotype has more than one count but fewer than ten. The chain recombines TRBV29-1 with TRBJ2-5; tentatively, D is TRBD1 (6 bases). The germline gives CDR1 SQVTM, CDR2 ANQGSEA. The CDR3 has 14 residues. V lost 5 bases, J lost 4 bases, and 17 bases lay in between. CDR3 residues: CSVRPGHTGETQYF. DNA of the CDR3: TGCAGCGTTCGCCCGGGACATACGGGAGAGACCCAGTACTTC.

V and J are TRBV5-6 and TRBJ2-1; 8 nucleotides line up with TRBD2. The junction had 5 bases not matched to a gene; V was cut back by 0 bases and J by 0 bases. The CDR3 is made up of 17 amino acids. Germline CDR1 is SGHDT and CDR2 is YYEEEE. The CDR3 spells CASSLGEREFSYNEQFF. The CDR3 region has the DNA TGTGCCAGCAGCTTGGGGGAGCGGGAGTTCTCCTACAATGAGCAGTTCTTC.

This chain connects TRBV24-1 to TRBJ2-2, with D perhaps TRBD1 (6 bases). Germline lookup yields CDR1 KGHDR and CDR2 SFDVKD. This CDR3 comprises 18 residues. V lost 0 bases, J lost 2 bases, and 15 bases lay in between. The CDR3 loop is CATSDLTGWPPNTGELFF. CDR3 nucleotides: TGTGCCACCAGTGATTTGACAGGGTGGCCCCCTAACACCGGGGAGCTGTTTTTT.

This clonotype was seen once. The chain uses TRBV27 and TRBJ2-2; possible D gene TRBD1, 6 bases. Trimming cost V 5 bases and J 0 bases, with 13 bases left between them. The CDR3 spans 16 residues. Germline V CDR1 and CDR2: MNHEY, SMNVEV (reference sequence). CDR3 protein: CASSPYREPNTGELFF. CDR3 sequence (DNA): TGTGCCAGCAGTCCCTACAGGGAACCGAACACCGGGGAGCTGTTTTTT.

This clonotype was detected a few times. V gene TRBV7-6 combines with J gene TRBJ1-1, with TRBD1 as a possible D gene (5 bases). This CDR3 has 16 residues. The germline CDR1 and CDR2 sequences are SGHVS and FNYEAQ. V shed 5 bases and J shed 4 bases, with 20 bases lying between them. CDR3 nucleotide sequence: TGTGCCAGCAGCCCAATCCCTGGAGGGGTGGCCACTGAAGCTTTCTTT. Protein product: CASSPIPGGVATEAFF.

The chain is built from TRBV29-1 and TRBJ2-3, with 9 bases lining up with TRBD2. V was clipped by 3 bases and J by 1 base; unmatched bases: 14. CDR3 length: 18 residues. Germline loops: CDR1 SQVTM, CDR2 ANQGSEA. CDR3 sequence: CSVEPRKLAGVGTDTQYF. The CDR3 DNA reads as TGCAGCGTTGAGCCCCGGAAATTAGCGGGAGTTGGCACAGATACGCAGTATTTT.

Only a few counts were recorded for this clonotype. The V and J genes are TRBV10-3 and TRBJ1-1; 7 bases match TRBD1. The germline gives CDR1 ENHRY, CDR2 SYGVKD. V gave up 0 bases and J gave up 1 base; unmatched junction bases: 5. The CDR3 has 16 amino acids. The CDR3: CAISESDWDRNTEAFF. As DNA, the CDR3 is TGTGCCATCAGTGAGTCCGACTGGGACAGGAACACTGAAGCTTTCTTT.

The chain is built from TRBV5-5 and TRBJ2-3; D is unclear. This CDR3 is 15 amino acids long. V was pared by 4 bases and J by 2 bases, with 14 bases between. In germline, CDR1 is SGHKS, CDR2 YYEKEE (reference sequence). CDR3 nucleotide sequence: TGTGCCAGCAGCCCGGTGGGAACTATCACAGATACGCAGTATTTT. Translating it yields CASSPVGTITDTQYF.

The CDR3 nucleotides are TGTGCCAGCAGACCGATTCTCAGCGGAAACGGAGAGCAGTTCTTC. Translating it yields CASRPILSGNGEQFF. The V gene is TRBV21-1, the J gene TRBJ2-1; the D segment call TRBD2 is taken from the table without a DNA check. TRBV21-1 corresponds to a pseudogene. The CDR3 is 15 amino acids.

The J gene is TRBJ1-3, the V gene TRBV5-1, with unresolved D. The V gene lost 4 bases and the J gene lost 2 bases, with 7 bases spanning the gap. Germline V lookup: CDR1 SGHRS, CDR2 YFSETQ. The CDR3 is made up of 13 amino acids. CDR3 residues: CASSPETGNTIYF. CDR3 in DNA: TGCGCCAGCAGCCCGGAAACTGGAAACACCATATATTTT.

V gene TRBV19 combines with J gene TRBJ2-3, with D maybe TRBD2 (6 bases). Germline CDR1 LNHDA, CDR2 SQIVND (reference sequence). V lost 6 bases and J 2 bases, leaving 12 bases between the germline ends. The CDR3 is 14 residues long. The CDR3 protein is CASSYGGDTDTQYF. The CDR3 DNA sequence: TGTGCCAGTAGCTACGGCGGGGACACAGATACGCAGTATTTT.

There are many counts of this clonotype. The chain uses TRBV3-1 and TRBJ2-7; TRBD2 matches 7 bases. The germline V gene has CDR1 LGHDT and CDR2 YNNKEL (reference sequence). The length of the CDR3 is 13 residues. V was clipped by 4 bases and J by 3 bases; unmatched bases: 3. The CDR3 region has the DNA TGTGCCAGCAGCCCCCGGACTAGCTACGAGCAGTACTTC. It specifies CASSPRTSYEQYF.

This chain uses TRBV20-1 with TRBJ2-2; D might be TRBD1 or TRBD2, each matching 6 bases. V shed 4 bases and J shed 0 bases, with 12 bases lying between them. There are 15 residues in the CDR3. Germline-derived CDR1 and CDR2 are DFQATT and SNEGSKA (reference sequence). The CDR3 region has the DNA TGCAGTGCTAAACAGGGAGGAGCGAACACCGGGGAGCTGTTTTTT. Amino acid sequence: CSAKQGGANTGELFF.

The chain uses TRBV4-1 and TRBJ1-1, with unresolved D. CDR3 length: 15 amino acids. Germline CDR1 is MGHRA and CDR2 is YSYEKL. V was cut by 0 bases and J by 5 bases, with 13 bases left in between. DNA of the CDR3: TGCGCCAGCAGCCAAGATCCGGGTTCGGAAACTGAAGCTTTCTTT. Translation: CASSQDPGSETEAFF.

This clonotype was counted once. The genes are TRBV20-1 and TRBJ1-1; D might be TRBD1 (5 bases). This CDR3 has 14 residues. The ends were cut back, 0 bases at V and 6 bases at J, with 14 bases in the middle. Germline V gene sequence: CDR1 DFQATT, CDR2 SNEGSKA (reference sequence). The CDR3 DNA sequence: TGCAGTGCTAGAGATCGAAGGGGAGTTCCTGAAGCTTTCTTT. This gives the protein CSARDRRGVPEAFF.

This clonotype was observed a few times. The chain employs TRBV6-5 and TRBJ1-2; D gene uncertain. CDR1 is MNHEY, CDR2 SVGAGI, per germline. V was shortened by 6 bases and J by 8 bases, with 10 bases between the two germline ends. The CDR3 loop spans 11 amino acids. The CDR3 coding sequence is TGTGCCAGCAGATCCGAGTCGGGCTACACCTTC. Amino acid sequence: CASRSESGYTF.

This clonotype turned up a few times. The chain carries TRBV20-1 and TRBJ2-5, with D maybe TRBD1 (5 bases). Germline V gene lookup returns CDR1 DFQATT and CDR2 SNEGSKA (reference sequence). The CDR3 loop spans 15 amino acids. The V gene lost 0 bases and the J gene lost 1 base, with 12 bases spanning the gap. The CDR3 protein is CSARDGRQSQETQYF. In nucleotides, the CDR3 is TGCAGTGCTAGAGATGGTAGACAGAGCCAAGAGACCCAGTACTTC.

This clonotype appeared a few times. V usage is TRBV6-4 and J usage is TRBJ2-3, with D tentatively TRBD2 (6 bases). Germline CDR1 reads MRHNA; CDR2 reads SNTAGT. The CDR3 spans 12 residues. Here the CDR3 reads CEGSPTEGTQYF. In DNA, the CDR3 is TGTGAGGGCAGCCCAACGGAGGGTACGCAGTATTTT.

The rearrangement uses TRBV18 and TRBJ2-1; D unresolved. The CDR3 has 13 residues. Trimming took off 5 bases at V and 5 bases at J, with 10 bases between the two ends. CDR1 is KGHSH and CDR2 is LQKENI in the germline V gene. The CDR3 coding sequence is TGTGCCAGCTCATCTACTTCCAACAATGAGCAGTTCTTC. It translates to CASSSTSNNEQFF.

The rearrangement links TRBV15 to TRBJ1-4, with TRBD1 identical over 7 bases. The V gene end was trimmed by 3 bases and the J gene end by 1 base; junction bases not matched to a gene: 5. Germline assignment: CDR1 LNHNV and CDR2 YYDKDF (reference sequence). This CDR3 has 16 residues. DNA for the CDR3: TGTGCCACCAGCAGTCACCGGACAGGAACTAATGAAAAACTGTTTTTT. It translates to CATSSHRTGTNEKLFF.

This rearrangement joins TRBV5-1 to TRBJ2-1; 10 bases align to TRBD2. Trimming removed 0 bases from V and 2 bases from J; junction bases left unmatched: 11. Germline CDR1 SGHRS, CDR2 YFSETQ. The CDR3 spans 19 residues. CDR3 protein: CASSLVVPSGSAPYNEQFF. As DNA, the CDR3 is TGCGCCAGCAGCTTGGTCGTCCCTAGCGGGAGCGCACCCTACAATGAGCAGTTCTTC.

This clonotype has only a few counts. This chain's CDR3 is CASSPSSRDRTEAFF. Written as DNA, the CDR3 is TGTGCCAGCTCACCGAGCTCCCGGGATCGTACTGAAGCTTTCTTT. The genes are TRBV18 and TRBJ1-1; no firm D call. V dropped 3 bases and J dropped 5 bases, with 16 bases sitting between them. The CDR3 loop spans 15 amino acids. Germline V gene lookup returns CDR1 KGHSH and CDR2 LQKENI.

The chain is built from TRBV12-3 or TRBV12-4 and TRBJ2-5; the D gene is possibly TRBD2 (6 bases). This CDR3 has 15 amino acids. Between the trimmed V and J ends, which lost 6 bases and 5 bases, there was a span of 19 bases. CDR3: CASSHVGGARETQYF. For the CDR3, the DNA is TGTGCCAGCAGCCATGTCGGAGGGGCCCGGGAGACCCAGTACTTC.